This TCR beta chain stems from a study of blood T cell repertoires in COVID-19. At the level of the study: Samples taken during acute and convalescent COVID-19 were collected in the United States, Italy and Spain. PBMCs, B-cell-depleted T cells, or T cells provided the cDNA or gDNA that made up the material.

The assay was immunoSEQ multiplex PCR, and TCRdb's table has in-frame clones only and misses some. In the table there are about 270,000 clones, about four fifths of which are singletons. This clone showed up just once. The CDR3 contains 13 residues. The germline V and J ends were trimmed by 4 bases and 2 bases, with 8 bases remaining between them. Germline V gene data show CDR1 as SNHLY and CDR2 as FYNNEI. The chain employs TRBV2 and TRBJ1-2, with D perhaps matching TRBD1 (6 bases). Material for sequencing was peripheral blood. This receptor was obtained from a woman in her sixties or seventies with active or convalescent COVID-19. CDR3 protein: CASSAQGNYGYTF. As DNA, the CDR3 is TGTGCCAGCAGTGCTCAGGGGAACTATGGCTACACCTTC.